This T cell receptor (beta chain) was identified during a study of identical twins. TCRdb re-called the 5' RACE reads through MiXCR, storing one row per CDR3 protein. The table lists 500,000 to 650,000 distinct CDR3 sequences, 20% to 25% of them singletons. The CDR3 runs 15 residues. The ends were cut back, 0 bases at V and 5 bases at J, with 8 bases in the middle. Germline CDR1 LGHNT, CDR2 FRNRAP. These records were also assigned to another study, of yellow fever vaccine responses in identical twins.

Specimen: CD4+ T cells sorted from blood. The genes are TRBV12-5 and TRBJ1-6, with D tentatively TRBD1 (6 bases). The receptor was isolated from a woman between 18 and 30 years old in good health. The CDR3 DNA reads as TGTGCTAGTGGTTTGGTGGACAGACATAATTCACCCCTCCACTTT. Translating it yields CASGLVDRHNSPLHF.